This T cell receptor beta chain was profiled in a study of PD-1 blockade in classical Hodgkin lymphoma. Study-wide results and caveats: Why the repertoires differ is still unclear, perhaps disease activity or prior therapy. Significant TCR diversity gains by C4D1 occurred in CD4+ but not CD8+ cells. Complete responders' diversity at baseline resembled that of newly diagnosed patients.

As for this clone: Its antigen is currently unknown.

Clones were read by immunoSEQ multiplex PCR, and TCRdb kept only the in-frame ones, dropping some. The table has about 110,000 clones, approximately 89% seen once; the top ten hold around 19%. The CDR3 covers 15 residues. Germline V lookup: CDR1 LGHNA, CDR2 YSLEER. V was trimmed by 0 bases and J by 4 bases, leaving 12 bases between them. Time point meaning: cycle 4 day 1 (C4D1), after six to seven weeks of nivolumab. Each patient's relapse followed autologous stem cell transplantation, and brentuximab vedotin exposure varied. Best responses were complete response, partial response or progressive disease.

This clonotype was obtained from a human donor with classical Hodgkin lymphoma. This sample comprised peripheral blood mononuclear cells (PBMCs), obtained before the fourth cycle of nivolumab. The chain carries TRBV4-3 and TRBJ1-2; TRBD1 is a possible D gene (6 bases). CDR3 amino acids: CASSQEKGHSYGYTF. Written as DNA, the CDR3 is TGCGCCAGCAGCCAAGAAAAGGGACATTCCTATGGCTACACCTTC.